The 30 T cell receptor beta chains below were found in one sample sequenced in a study of monozygotic twins with inflammatory bowel disease. TCRdb reanalyzed the 5' RACE reads, giving one entry per CDR3 protein sequence and no DNA. The sample includes about 420,000 distinct CDR3 sequences. Sequencing was done on a sample of blood. Every receptor here comes from a human donor with ulcerative colitis or Crohn's disease, or a healthy co-twin of an affected twin (not recorded which).

The chain links TRBV27 to TRBJ2-3; the D call from TCRdb, TRBD2, cannot be confirmed without DNA. CDR3 size: 16 residues. The germline CDR1 and CDR2 sequences are MNHEY and SMNVEV (reference sequence). The CDR3 protein is CASSFLSGSSTDTQYF.

This rearrangement joins TRBV5-1 to TRBJ1-1. This CDR3 is built from 13 residues. Germline-derived CDR1 and CDR2 are SGHRS and YFSETQ. CDR3 amino acids: CASSLGPSFEAFF.

The CDR3 sequence: CAIRQGLASSTDTQYF. The rearrangement joins TRBV10-3 to TRBJ2-3; the TCRdb call, TRBD2, lacks DNA for checking. Germline CDR1 reads ENHRY; CDR2 reads SYGVKD. This CDR3 has 16 residues.

This rearrangement joins TRBV5-1 to TRBJ2-6. The CDR3 has 15 amino acids. CDR1 SGHRS and CDR2 YFSETQ come from the germline V gene. The CDR3 loop reads CASSWVFSGANVLTF. The full variable domain, rest sourced from reference TRBV5-1 and TRBJ2-6, is KAGVTQTPRYLIKTRGQQVTLSCSPISGHRSVSWYQQTPGQGLQFLFEYFSETQRNKGNFPGRFSGRQFSNSRSEMNVSTLELGDSALYLCASSWVFSGANVLTFGAGSRLTVL.

This chain connects TRBV2 to TRBJ2-1; lacking DNA, the TRBD2 call made by TCRdb goes unchecked. This CDR3 has 14 residues. From germline, CDR1 is SNHLY and CDR2 FYNNEI. CDR3 protein: CASRRATSGNEQFF.

The chain is built from TRBV20-1 and TRBJ2-5; TCRdb's D call of TRBD1 is untestable without DNA. This CDR3 has 15 residues. Germline assignment: CDR1 DFQATT and CDR2 SNEGSKA (reference sequence). Here the CDR3 reads CSAEGTDRARETQYF.

V and J are TRBV12-3 or TRBV12-4 and TRBJ1-4; TCRdb's assignment of TRBD1 cannot be checked, as there is no DNA. This CDR3 is 14 amino acids long. This CDR3 reads CASSLGGVGQKLFF.

The rearrangement uses TRBV3-1 and TRBJ2-5; TCRdb names TRBD1, which stays unverified in the absence of DNA. This CDR3 comprises 15 residues. CDR1 and CDR2 from the germline V gene are LGHDT and YNNKEL (reference sequence). The CDR3 loop is CASSPFDRGGETQYF.

The gene calls are TRBV5-5 and TRBJ1-2. The CDR3 is 14 amino acids. The V gene's germline CDR1 is SGHKS and CDR2 YYEKEE (reference sequence). The CDR3 here is CASSPMEGNYGYTF.

The chain has TRBV7-2 and TRBJ2-7; without DNA, the TCRdb call of TRBD1 cannot be checked. Per the germline V gene, CDR1 is SGHTA and CDR2 is FQGNSA. The CDR3 is made up of 13 amino acids. The CDR3 sequence: CASSLLGGDEQYF. The full variable domain, with the rest looked up from reference TRBV7-2 and TRBJ2-7, is GAGVSQSPSNKVTEKGKDVELRCDPISGHTALYWYRQSLGQGLEFLIYFQGNSAPDKSGLPSDRFSAERTGGSVSTLTIQRTQQEDSAVYLCASSLLGGDEQYFGPGTRLTVT.

The V and J genes are TRBV7-9 and TRBJ2-5; with no DNA, the TCRdb D assignment of TRBD1 cannot be verified. CDR3 length equals 12 residues. The germline gives CDR1 SEHNR, CDR2 FQNEAQ (reference sequence). This CDR3 is CASVSPGSLAYF. Looking up the rest from reference TRBV7-9 and TRBJ2-5 gives the full variable domain: DTGVSQNPRHKITKRGQNVTFRCDPISEHNRLYWYRQTLGQGPEFLTYFQNEAQLEKSRLLSDRFSAERPKGSFSTLEIQRTEQGDSAMYLCASVSPGSLAYFGPGTRLLVL.

This chain links TRBV10-3 with TRBJ2-6; TCRdb gives TRBD1 as the D gene, but with no DNA this cannot be confirmed. The germline gives CDR1 ENHRY, CDR2 SYGVKD. The length of the CDR3 is 16 residues. The CDR3 sequence: CATQTGITSGANVLTF.

This chain uses TRBV10-3 with TRBJ2-5. CDR3 length: 15 residues. Germline CDR1 and CDR2: ENHRY and SYGVKD. CDR3 in amino acids: CAISEGMLPQETQYF.

The chain couples TRBV4-3 to TRBJ2-7. The CDR3 has 16 residues. The germline V gene encodes CDR1 LGHNA and CDR2 YSLEER. CDR3 loop: CASSPQVGGVPYEQYF.

The chain employs TRBV5-1 and TRBJ1-2; the TCRdb call, TRBD1, lacks DNA for checking. The CDR3 extends over 15 amino acids. The germline V gene has CDR1 SGHRS and CDR2 YFSETQ. The CDR3 loop reads CASSLLGGENYGYTF.

The V and J genes are TRBV30 and TRBJ2-3; TCRdb returns TRBD2, unconfirmable since there is no DNA. Germline CDR1 reads GTSNPN; CDR2 reads SVGIG (reference sequence). The CDR3 spans 14 residues. The CDR3 loop is CACPGTSGTDTQYF.

The chain combines TRBV6-1 with TRBJ2-7; the TRBD1 assignment by TCRdb is unverifiable without DNA. CDR1 is MNHNS, CDR2 SASEGT, per germline. The CDR3 covers 14 residues. The CDR3 sequence is CASSLQTGPYEQYF.

The chain has TRBV20-1 and TRBJ2-1; there is no DNA to check the TCRdb D call of TRBD2. The CDR3 totals 15 residues. CDR1 and CDR2 (germline): DFQATT, SNEGSKA (reference sequence). CDR3 sequence: CSAASGTSSYNEQFF.

The CDR3 sequence is CASSLSGDTQYF. The chain joins TRBV5-1 to TRBJ2-3. This CDR3 is 12 amino acids long. Germline-derived CDR1 and CDR2 are SGHRS and YFSETQ.

The gene calls are TRBV20-1 and TRBJ2-2; TCRdb indicates TRBD1, and absent DNA this call remains unverified. Germline V gene sequence: CDR1 DFQATT, CDR2 SNEGSKA (reference sequence). The CDR3 runs to 15 residues. CDR3 protein: CSASTGTPSGGELFF.

The CDR3 is CATSDLPAAESANYGYTF. The V and J genes are TRBV24-1 and TRBJ1-2. Germline V gene data show CDR1 as KGHDR and CDR2 as SFDVKD. This CDR3 is built from 18 residues.

The CDR3 here is CASSGRRNEKLFF. The genes are TRBV6-1 and TRBJ1-4. CDR1 and CDR2 (germline): MNHNS, SASEGT. This CDR3 has 13 residues.

The J gene is TRBJ2-7, the V gene TRBV27. The CDR3 loop spans 14 amino acids. The germline V gene encodes CDR1 MNHEY and CDR2 SMNVEV (reference sequence). The CDR3 protein is CASSVAGDRYEQYF.

The chain joins TRBV5-1 to TRBJ2-1; lacking DNA, the TRBD2 call made by TCRdb goes unchecked. The length of the CDR3 is 15 residues. From germline, CDR1 is SGHRS and CDR2 YFSETQ. CDR3 sequence: CASSLGLAGGSEQFF.

The chain links TRBV9 to TRBJ2-1; the D call of TRBD1 rests on TCRdb alone, since no DNA is present to check it. The CDR3 is 16 amino acids. Germline V gene lookup returns CDR1 SGDLS and CDR2 YYNGEE. CDR3 region: CASSVELDREYNEQFF.

The V call is TRBV24-1, the J call TRBJ2-3. This CDR3 is built from 16 residues. CDR1 is KGHDR, CDR2 SFDVKD, per germline. The CDR3 loop reads CATSDPSVDGTDTQYF.

The V and J genes are TRBV5-1 and TRBJ1-1; with no DNA, the TCRdb D assignment of TRBD1 cannot be verified. CDR1 and CDR2 (germline): SGHRS, YFSETQ. The CDR3 contains 17 residues. The CDR3 spells CASSPNLQTGFNTEAFF.

This chain's CDR3 is CASSYRRDRGSNEQFF. The J gene is TRBJ2-1, the V gene TRBV6-5; the TCRdb D gene call, TRBD1, has no DNA to confirm it. Germline lookup yields CDR1 MNHEY and CDR2 SVGAGI. The CDR3 has 16 residues.

The chain links TRBV2 to TRBJ1-1; TCRdb proposes TRBD1, but this gene call is untestable without DNA. The CDR3 covers 13 residues. CDR1 SNHLY and CDR2 FYNNEI come from the germline V gene. The CDR3 here is CASSTGGNTEAFF.

CDR3 residues: CASSPSGSGGYEQYF. The chain employs TRBV18 and TRBJ2-7; TCRdb returns TRBD1, unconfirmable since there is no DNA. The length of the CDR3 is 15 residues. Germline values: CDR1 KGHSH, CDR2 LQKENI.